The present entry profiles one TCR beta chain with its context. Its antigen is currently unknown. This CDR3 comprises 14 residues. From germline, CDR1 is LGHNA and CDR2 YSLEER. Trimming removed 6 bases from V and 1 base from J, with 12 bases in between. These data are taken from a study of OX40 agonist ivuxolimab in advanced cancers. Broader study findings: Several nonresponders also turned out to have low normalized T-cell clonal expansion.

Using immunoSEQ multiplex PCR, the repertoire was profiled, and TCRdb retains in-frame clones only, with some absent. The data show under 20,000 clones, about four fifths seen once. Material: CD4+ or CD8+ T cells sorted from blood, obtained in a trial of the OX40 agonist ivuxolimab. The sequence was collected from an adult with an advanced solid tumor such as melanoma, head and neck, liver or kidney cancer. The V and J genes are TRBV4-3 and TRBJ1-1; tentative D call: TRBD1 (5 bases). Written as DNA, the CDR3 is TGCGCCAGCAGGGAGGGACGGTGGAACACTGAAGCTTTCTTT. Its translation: CASREGRWNTEAFF.